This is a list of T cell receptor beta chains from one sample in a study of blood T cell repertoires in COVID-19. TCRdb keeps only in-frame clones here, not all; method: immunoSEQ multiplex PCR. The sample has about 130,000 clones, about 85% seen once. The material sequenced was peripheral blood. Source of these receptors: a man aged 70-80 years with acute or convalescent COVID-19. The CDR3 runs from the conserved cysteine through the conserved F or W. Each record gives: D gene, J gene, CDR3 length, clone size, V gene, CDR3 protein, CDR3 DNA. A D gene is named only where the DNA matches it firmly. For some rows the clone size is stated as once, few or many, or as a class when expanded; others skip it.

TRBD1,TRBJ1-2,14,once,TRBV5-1,CASSTGTGSSGYTF,TGCGCCAGCAGCACTGGGACAGGGTCTAGTGGCTACACCTTC
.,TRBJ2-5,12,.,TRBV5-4,CASSFAPGSQYF,TGTGCCAGCAGCTTCGCCCCGGGGTCCCAGTACTTC
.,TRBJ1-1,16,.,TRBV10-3,CAISESQGFKNTEAFF,TGTGCCATCAGTGAGTCCCAGGGTTTTAAGAACACTGAAGCTTTCTTT
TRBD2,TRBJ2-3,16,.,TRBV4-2,CASSQPGLAAADTQYF,TGTGCCAGCAGCCAACCGGGACTAGCGGCGGCAGATACGCAGTATTTT
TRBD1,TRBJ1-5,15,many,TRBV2,CASRRGKGQGQPQHF,TGTGCCAGCAGACGAGGGAAAGGACAGGGTCAGCCCCAGCATTTT
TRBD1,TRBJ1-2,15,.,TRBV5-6,CASSLPDRVGYGYTF,TGTGCCAGCAGCTTACCTGACAGGGTAGGGTATGGCTACACCTTC
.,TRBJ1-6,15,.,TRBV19,CASTRGGAENSPLHF,TGTGCCAGTACCCGTGGGGGGGCGGAGAATTCACCCCTCCACTTT
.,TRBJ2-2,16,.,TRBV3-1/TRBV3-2,CASSQFPQVQGGELFF,TGTGCCAGCAGCCAATTCCCGCAGGTGCAAGGCGGGGAGCTGTTTTTT
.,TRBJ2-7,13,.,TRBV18,CASSPGYQGEQYF,TGTGCCAGCTCACCAGGGTATCAGGGCGAGCAGTACTTC
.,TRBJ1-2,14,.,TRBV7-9,CASSRGRSSYGYTF,TGTGCCAGCAGCCGCGGTAGAAGCAGCTATGGCTACACCTTC
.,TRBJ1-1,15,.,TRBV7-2,CASSLWPGRLTEAFF,TGTGCCAGCAGCTTATGGCCAGGGCGGTTAACTGAAGCTTTCTTT
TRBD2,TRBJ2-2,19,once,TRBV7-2,CASSLEASGGAGYTGELFF,TGTGCCAGCAGCTTAGAGGCCAGCGGGGGGGCCGGGTACACCGGGGAGCTGTTTTTT
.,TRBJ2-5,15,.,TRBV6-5,CASIYPGGLRETQYF,TGTGCCAGCATCTACCCCGGGGGGCTAAGGGAGACCCAGTACTTC
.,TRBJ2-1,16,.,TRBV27,CASSLAGTSFYNEQFF,TGTGCCAGCAGTTTAGCGGGGACTTCCTTCTACAATGAGCAGTTCTTC
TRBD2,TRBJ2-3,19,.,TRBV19,CASSIGLAGESIGTDTQYF,TGTGCCAGTAGTATCGGGCTAGCGGGGGAGTCCATAGGCACAGATACGCAGTATTTT
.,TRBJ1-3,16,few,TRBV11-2,CASAFVAQWSGNTIYF,TGTGCCAGTGCGTTTGTCGCCCAATGGTCTGGAAACACCATATATTTT
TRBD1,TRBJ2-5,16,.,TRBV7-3,CASSSGQARARETQYF,TGTGCCAGCAGCTCCGGACAGGCGCGGGCCAGGGAGACCCAGTACTTC
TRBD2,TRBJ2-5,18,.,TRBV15,CATSSGGLAGGRGETQYF,TGTGCCACCAGCAGCGGGGGACTCGCGGGGGGGCGAGGCGAGACCCAGTACTTC
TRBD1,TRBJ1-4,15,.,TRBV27,CASSALTGSGEKLFF,TGTGCCAGCAGTGCATTGACAGGGAGCGGAGAAAAACTGTTTTTT
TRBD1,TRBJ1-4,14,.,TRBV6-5,CASSYRRDSEKLFF,TGTGCCAGCAGTTACCGACGGGACAGTGAAAAACTGTTTTTT
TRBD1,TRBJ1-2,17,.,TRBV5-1,CASSPLTPPGQGVGYTF,TGCGCCAGCAGTCCCCTTACCCCTCCGGGACAGGGTGTTGGCTACACCTTC
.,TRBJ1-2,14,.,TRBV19,CASSLLDRNYGYTF,TGTGCCAGTAGTCTCCTGGACAGAAACTATGGCTACACCTTC